This T cell receptor (beta chain) was found in a study of T cells in Graves' hyperthyroidism and ophthalmopathy. Patients were excluded for uncontrolled infection, other autoimmune disease, pregnancy or lactation. This clonotype turned up a few times. Its antigen remains unknown. General observations from the study: Most thyroid clonotypes that were expanded above 0.001 also turned up in blood.

TCR beta CDR3 sequences were amplified from RNA transcripts. The HTBI primer set drove a first-round RT-PCR of the TCR CDR3. TCRdb processed the multiplex PCR reads anew with MiXCR; each CDR3 protein has one entry. The sample records 600,000 to 650,000 distinct CDR3 sequences, roughly 15% being singletons. The CDR3 runs 13 residues. V gave up 6 bases and J gave up 3 bases, with 11 bases separating them. CDR1 and CDR2 from the germline V gene are MGHRA and YSYEKL. V and J are TRBV4-1 and TRBJ1-1; unclear D gene. Sequencing was done on a sample of blood. This clonotype originated in a woman aged 25 to 39 with Graves' hyperthyroidism. In nucleotides, the CDR3 is TGCGCCAGCAGGTCTACTTCGGACACTGAAGCTTTCTTT. It encodes CASRSTSDTEAFF.